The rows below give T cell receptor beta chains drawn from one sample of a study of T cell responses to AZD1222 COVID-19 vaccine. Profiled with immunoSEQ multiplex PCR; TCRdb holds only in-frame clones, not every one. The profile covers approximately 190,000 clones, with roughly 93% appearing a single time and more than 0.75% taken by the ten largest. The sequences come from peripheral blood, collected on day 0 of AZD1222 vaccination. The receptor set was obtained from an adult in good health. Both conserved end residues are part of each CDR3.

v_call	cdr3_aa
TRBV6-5	CACNPYTSTGELFF
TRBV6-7	CASTIAGEVSTQYF
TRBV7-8	CASSSAGEAGRNEQFF
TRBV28	CASSPDRGRYEQYF
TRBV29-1	CSVETGTSGPLQYF
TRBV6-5	CASSRVLDNEQFF
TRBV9	CASSVLQDGGTQYF
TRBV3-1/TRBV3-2	CASSQDTGNNEQFF
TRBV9	CASSQDWSGTGELFF
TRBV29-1	CSVEGTSGRRSSYEQYF
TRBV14	CASSPLRGEQYF
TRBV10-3	CAISPQEWDQETQYF
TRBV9	CASSVVEAPGGTQYF
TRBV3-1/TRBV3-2	CATTGTSGRGQYF
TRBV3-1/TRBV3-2	CASSQPGLTYNEQFF
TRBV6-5	CASSRGGRETQYF
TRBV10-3	CAISKEDRNSPLHF
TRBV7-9	CASSLGGLAGVGEQYF
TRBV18	CASGTAGRNQPQHF
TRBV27	CASSWHLQGRNTEAFF
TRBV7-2	CASSLTGVGDTQYF
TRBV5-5	CASSLYDSNQPQHF
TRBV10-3	CAITLDGDSGNTIYF
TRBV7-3	CASSLGPQTNEQFF
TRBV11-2	CASSLAWTDTQYF
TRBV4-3	CASSQDGFGDGETQYF
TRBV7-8	CASSLEQRDRGFRATNEKLFF
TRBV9	CASSVVAGGFTNTGELFF
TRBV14	CASSQDIGFYGYTF
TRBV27	CASSKTHRDHYEQYF
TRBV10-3	CATRTTRVPDTQYF
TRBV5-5	CASSLASGGSYNEQFF
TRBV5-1	CASSPLVLDTQYF
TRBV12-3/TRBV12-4	CASSPHRQETQYF
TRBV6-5	CASSYSADPADEQYF
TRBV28	CASSSTGTNTEAFF
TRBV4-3	CASSQVAGPVGYTEAFF
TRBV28	CASKISLQGAGVPNQPQHF
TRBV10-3	CAISESRGDYGYTF
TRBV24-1	CATSDPGTNYGYTF
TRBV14	CASSQDNIGWFQDTEAFF
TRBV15	CATSRDSTSWEQYF
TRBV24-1	CATSDPIPDRGGKGQFF
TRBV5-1	CASSLALTGEKNTEAFF
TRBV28	CASSLGGESYQPQHF
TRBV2	CASSGGTGGTQPQHF
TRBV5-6	CASSLRGAGELFF
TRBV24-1	CATSDSLTAGYEQYF
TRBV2	CANSEGFTSYNEQFF
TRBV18	CASSPGTYPYYEQYF
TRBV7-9	CASYWDRRDTGELFF
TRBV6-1	CASSDPAGVSTGELFF
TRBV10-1	CASSDSGQGTDTQYF
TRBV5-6	CASRDRGYTEAFF